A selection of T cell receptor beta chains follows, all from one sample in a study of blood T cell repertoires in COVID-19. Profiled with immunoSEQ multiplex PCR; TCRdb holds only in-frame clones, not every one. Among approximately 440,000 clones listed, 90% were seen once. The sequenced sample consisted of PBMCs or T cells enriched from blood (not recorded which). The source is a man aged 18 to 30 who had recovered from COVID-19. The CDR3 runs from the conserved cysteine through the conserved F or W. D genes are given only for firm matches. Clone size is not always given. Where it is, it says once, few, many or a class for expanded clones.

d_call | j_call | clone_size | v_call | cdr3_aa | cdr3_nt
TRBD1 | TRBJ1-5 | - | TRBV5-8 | CASSVDREGQPQHF | TGTGCCAGCAGCGTGGACAGGGAAGGACAGCCCCAGCATTTT
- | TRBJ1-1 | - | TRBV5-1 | CASSPGRSEAFF | TGCGCCAGCAGCCCAGGTCGATCTGAAGCTTTCTTT
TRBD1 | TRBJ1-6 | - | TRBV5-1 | CASRDRSDSPLHF | TGCGCCAGCAGGGACAGGAGTGATTCACCCCTCCACTTT
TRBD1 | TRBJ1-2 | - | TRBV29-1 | CSVRTGSDYGYTF | TGCAGCGTTCGGACAGGGAGCGACTATGGCTACACCTTC
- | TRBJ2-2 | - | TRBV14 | CASSQRGINTGELFF | TGTGCCAGCAGCCAAAGGGGCATCAACACCGGGGAGCTGTTTTTT
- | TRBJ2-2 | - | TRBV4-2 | CASSQAISTGELFF | TGTGCCAGCAGCCAAGCCATTAGCACCGGGGAGCTGTTTTTT
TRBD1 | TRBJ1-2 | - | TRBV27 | CASSTTGKGYTF | TGTGCCAGCAGTACGACAGGGAAAGGCTACACCTTC
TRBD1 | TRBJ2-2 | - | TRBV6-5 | CASILDRATGELFF | TGTGCCAGCATCTTGGACAGGGCCACCGGGGAGCTGTTTTTT
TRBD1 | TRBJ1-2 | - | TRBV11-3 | CASSLGDRAHLNYGYTF | TGTGCCAGCAGCTTAGGGGACAGGGCCCACCTTAACTATGGCTACACCTTC
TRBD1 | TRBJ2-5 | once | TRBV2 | CASSDEGAGTQYF | TGTGCCAGCAGTGATGAGGGGGCGGGGACCCAGTACTTC
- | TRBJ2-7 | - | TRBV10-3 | CAISGATYEQYF | TGTGCCATCAGTGGAGCGACCTACGAGCAGTACTTC
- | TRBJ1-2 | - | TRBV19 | CASSTLRGGYTF | TGTGCCAGTAGTACCCTCCGGGGTGGCTACACCTTC
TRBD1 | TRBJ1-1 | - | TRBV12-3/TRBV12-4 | CAGSLRDSGSAFF | TGTGCCGGCAGTCTTAGGGACAGTGGGTCGGCTTTCTTT
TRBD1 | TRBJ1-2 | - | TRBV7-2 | CASSFRRGTGGSYTF | TGTGCCAGCAGCTTCCGCCGGGGGACAGGGGGGAGCTACACCTTC
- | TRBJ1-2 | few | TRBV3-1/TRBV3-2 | CASSRDLYGYTF | TGTGCCAGCAGTCGGGATCTCTATGGCTACACCTTC
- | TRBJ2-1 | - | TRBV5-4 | CASSISSVLTYNEQFF | TGTGCCAGCAGCATAAGTAGCGTCCTAACCTACAATGAGCAGTTCTTC
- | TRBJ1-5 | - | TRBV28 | CASSSPDKSNQPQHF | TGTGCCAGCTCGTCTCCGGACAAATCCAATCAGCCCCAGCATTTT
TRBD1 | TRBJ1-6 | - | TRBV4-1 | CASSLRQGESSPLHF | TGCGCCAGCAGCCTCCGACAGGGAGAGAGTTCACCCCTCCACTTT
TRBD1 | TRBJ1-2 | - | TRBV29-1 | CSVPLQGGDGYTF | TGCAGCGTTCCGTTACAGGGGGGTGATGGCTACACCTTC
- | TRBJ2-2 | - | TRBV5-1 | CASGLGGNANTGELFF | TGCGCCAGCGGCTTGGGCGGGAACGCGAACACCGGGGAGCTGTTTTTT
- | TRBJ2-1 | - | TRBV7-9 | CASTSVSLGEQFF | TGTGCCAGCACCTCCGTCAGCCTGGGCGAGCAGTTCTTC
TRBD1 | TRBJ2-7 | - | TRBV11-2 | CASSPGTGLSYEQYF | TGTGCCAGCAGCCCCGGGACAGGACTCTCCTACGAGCAGTACTTC
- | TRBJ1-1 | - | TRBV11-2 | CASSFWGRGDMNTEAFF | TGTGCCAGCAGCTTTTGGGGGCGTGGGGACATGAACACTGAAGCTTTCTTT
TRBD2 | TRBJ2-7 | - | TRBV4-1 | CASSHGTSGEQYF | TGCGCCAGCAGCCATGGAACTAGCGGGGAGCAGTACTTC
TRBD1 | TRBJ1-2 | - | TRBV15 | CATSRETGGGYTF | TGTGCCACCAGCAGGGAGACAGGGGGTGGCTACACCTTC
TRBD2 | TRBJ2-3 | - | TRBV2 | CASSDKAGGTDTQYF | TGTGCCAGCAGTGATAAAGCGGGGGGAACAGATACGCAGTATTTT
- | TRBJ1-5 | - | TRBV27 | CASSPGPGFNQPQHF | TGTGCCAGCAGTCCTGGGCCGGGGTTCAATCAGCCCCAGCATTTT
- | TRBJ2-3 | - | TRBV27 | CASSLSRVADTQYF | TGTGCCAGCAGTTTGTCCAGGGTAGCAGATACGCAGTATTTT
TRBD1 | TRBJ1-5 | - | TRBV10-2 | CATRDRGQNQPQHF | TGCGCCACCAGGGACAGGGGGCAGAATCAGCCCCAGCATTTT
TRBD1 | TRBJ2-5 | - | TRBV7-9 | CASSPTGGETQYF | TGTGCCAGCAGCCCGACAGGGGGAGAGACCCAGTACTTC
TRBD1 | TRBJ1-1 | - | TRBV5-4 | CASSLPGQTNTEAFF | TGTGCCAGCAGCCTCCCGGGACAGACGAACACTGAAGCTTTCTTT
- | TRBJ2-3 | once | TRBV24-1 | CATSDDRGTDTQYF | TGTGCCACCAGTGATGATCGGGGCACAGATACGCAGTATTTT
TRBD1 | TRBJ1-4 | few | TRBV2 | CASREQTGRNEKLFF | TGTGCCAGCAGAGAACAGACAGGGCGGAATGAAAAACTGTTTTTT
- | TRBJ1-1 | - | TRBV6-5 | CASRNGGSTEAFF | TGTGCCAGCAGGAACGGGGGATCCACTGAAGCTTTCTTT
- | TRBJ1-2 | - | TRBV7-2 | CASSFSRQGFYGYTF | TGTGCCAGCAGCTTCAGTCGGCAGGGGTTCTATGGCTACACCTTC
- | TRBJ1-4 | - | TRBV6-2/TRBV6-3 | CASSTQGSANEKLFF | TGTGCCAGCAGTACCCAGGGTTCGGCTAATGAAAAACTGTTTTTT
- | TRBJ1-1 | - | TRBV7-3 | CASSLGGLAEAFF | TGTGCCAGCAGCTTAGGAGGCTTGGCTGAAGCTTTCTTT
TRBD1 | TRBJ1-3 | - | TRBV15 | CATSPRTGEGNTIYF | TGTGCCACCAGCCCGAGGACAGGGGAAGGAAACACCATATATTTT
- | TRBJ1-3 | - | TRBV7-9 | CASSFQGGNTIYF | TGTGCCAGCAGCTTCCAGGGAGGGAACACCATATATTTT
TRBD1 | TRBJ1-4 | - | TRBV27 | CASSFGQGPTNEKLFF | TGTGCCAGCAGTTTTGGACAGGGACCAACTAATGAAAAACTGTTTTTT
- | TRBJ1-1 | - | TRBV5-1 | CASSLGSRVGTEAFF | TGCGCCAGCAGCTTGGGATCCAGGGTGGGCACTGAAGCTTTCTTT
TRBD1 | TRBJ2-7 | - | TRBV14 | CASSLRQGTSYEQYF | TGTGCCAGCAGCCTCCGACAGGGTACCTCCTACGAGCAGTACTTC
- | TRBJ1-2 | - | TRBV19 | CASSIGLRNHYGYTF | TGTGCCAGTAGTATAGGGCTGAGGAATCACTATGGCTACACCTTC
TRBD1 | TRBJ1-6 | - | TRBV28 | CAISGTGTDSPLHF | TGTGCCATCTCCGGGACAGGGACCGATTCACCCCTCCACTTT
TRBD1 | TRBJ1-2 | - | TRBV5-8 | CASSRDRELYGYTF | TGTGCCAGCAGCAGGGACAGGGAATTGTATGGCTACACCTTC
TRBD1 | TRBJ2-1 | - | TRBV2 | CASGGTGNEQFF | TGTGCCAGCGGGGGGACAGGGAATGAGCAGTTCTTC
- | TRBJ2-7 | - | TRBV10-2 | CASSTDFYEQYF | TGCGCCAGCAGTACAGATTTCTACGAGCAGTACTTC
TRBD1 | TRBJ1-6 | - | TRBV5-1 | CASSLAEGANSPLHF | TGCGCCAGCAGCTTGGCCGAGGGGGCGAATTCACCCCTCCACTTT
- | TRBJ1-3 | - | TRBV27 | CASSTGSKGNTIYF | TGTGCCAGCAGTACAGGGAGTAAGGGAAACACCATATATTTT
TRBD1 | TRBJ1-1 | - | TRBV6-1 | CASSEGLGQVNTEAFF | TGTGCCAGCAGTGAAGGGTTGGGACAGGTGAACACTGAAGCTTTCTTT
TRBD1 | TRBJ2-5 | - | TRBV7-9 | CASSLPGTGKETQYF | TGTGCCAGCAGCTTACCGGGGACAGGTAAAGAGACCCAGTACTTC
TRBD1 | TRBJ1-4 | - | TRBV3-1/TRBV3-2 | CASSSGTGGEKLFF | TGTGCCAGCAGCTCCGGGACAGGGGGAGAAAAACTGTTTTTT
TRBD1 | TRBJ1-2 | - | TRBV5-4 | CASSLTGGNYGYTF | TGTGCCAGCAGTTTGACAGGGGGGAACTATGGCTACACCTTC
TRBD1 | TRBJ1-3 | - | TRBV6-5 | CASMGQSAGNTIYF | TGTGCCAGCATGGGACAGTCTGCTGGAAACACCATATATTTT